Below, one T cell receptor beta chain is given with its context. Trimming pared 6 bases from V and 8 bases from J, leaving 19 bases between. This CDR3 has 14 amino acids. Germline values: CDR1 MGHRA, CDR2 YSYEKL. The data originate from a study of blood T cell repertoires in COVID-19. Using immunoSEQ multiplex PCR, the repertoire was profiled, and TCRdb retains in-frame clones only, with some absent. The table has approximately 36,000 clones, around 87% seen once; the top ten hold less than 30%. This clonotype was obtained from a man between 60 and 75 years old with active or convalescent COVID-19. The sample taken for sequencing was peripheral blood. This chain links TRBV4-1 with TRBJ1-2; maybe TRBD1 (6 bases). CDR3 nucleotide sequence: TGCGCCAGCAGGACCCTAGGGGGGGCGGGAGGCTACACCTTC. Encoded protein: CASRTLGGAGGYTF.